The text below deals with one TCR beta chain. This CDR3 comprises 14 residues. V was pared by 7 bases and J by 4 bases, with 14 bases between. Germline CDR1 and CDR2: MNHEY and SVGEGT. TCRdb re-called the 5' RACE reads with MiXCR, one entry per CDR3 protein. Of hundreds of thousands of distinct CDR3 sequences listed, over 15% are singletons. The data were taken from a study of T cells after yellow fever vaccination. The V and J genes are TRBV6-2 or TRBV6-3 and TRBJ1-5, with D uncertain. The sequence derives from a man aged 25-40 years who received the YFV17D yellow fever vaccine. Sample: PBMCs, taken 15 days after the yellow fever booster vaccination. The CDR3 loop is CASTHGGWNQPQHF. The CDR3 DNA reads as TGTGCCAGCACCCACGGAGGATGGAATCAGCCCCAGCATTTT.